The 23 T cell receptor beta chains given below trace back to one sample, sequenced in a study of CD8 T cells in ankylosing spondylitis. These receptors have no identified antigens. Each CDR3 protein gets one entry after TCRdb re-called the 5' RACE reads with MiXCR. The sample contains 800,000 to 900,000 distinct CDR3 sequences, around 11% of which appear only once. General study findings and limits: Characteristic of ankylosing spondylitis blood, it appeared, was a TCR beta motif comprising several highly homologous variants.

The sequenced sample consisted of blood, either unsorted or a sorted T cell fraction (not recorded which). The receptors derive from a male donor with ankylosing spondylitis.

This clonotype came up a few times. The V gene is TRBV11-2, the J gene TRBJ2-1, with 8 bases that match TRBD2. This CDR3 is built from 16 residues. Germline V gene data show CDR1 as SGHAT and CDR2 as FQNNGV. Germline trimming cut 2 bases from V and 6 bases from J; bases unmatched to any gene: 9. This chain's CDR3 is CASSLTGTSLGNEQFF. CDR3 DNA: TGTGCCAGCAGCTTAACCGGGACTAGTTTGGGCAATGAGCAGTTCTTC. Filled out from reference TRBV11-2 and TRBJ2-1, the complete variable domain reads EAGVAQSPRYKIIEKRQSVAFWCNPISGHATLYWYQQILGQGPKLLIQFQNNGVVDDSQLPKDRFSAERLKGVDSTLKIQPAKLEDSAVYLCASSLTGTSLGNEQFFGPGTRLTVL.

The chain has TRBV6-1 and TRBJ1-5, with 11 positions matching TRBD1. CDR3 length: 16 amino acids. V shed 6 bases, J shed 4 bases, and the junction held 8 bases outside the gene matches. Germline values: CDR1 MNHNS, CDR2 SASEGT. The CDR3 DNA sequence: TGTGCCAGCAGCCGATCCGGACAGGGGGCTAATCAGCCCCAGCATTTT. This sequence encodes CASSRSGQGANQPQHF.

Many counts were recorded for this clonotype. The chain couples TRBV5-1 to TRBJ1-5; a weak D match, TRBD1 (6 bases). The germline gives CDR1 SGHRS, CDR2 YFSETQ. Trimming stripped 1 base from V and 7 bases from J, with 12 bases between. The CDR3 contains 14 residues. The CDR3 sequence is CASSLQGTGQPQHF. The DNA for the CDR3 is TGCGCCAGCAGCTTGCAGGGGACGGGCCAGCCCCAGCATTTT.

This clonotype showed up just a few times. The CDR3 region is CASSKTEADTEAFF. CDR3 in DNA: TGTGCCAGCAGCAAGACGGAGGCGGACACTGAAGCTTTCTTT. V gene TRBV7-2 combines with J gene TRBJ1-1; D gene ambiguous. This CDR3 contains 14 residues. Germline-derived CDR1 and CDR2 are SGHTA and FQGNSA. The V end lost 5 bases, the J end lost 3 bases, and 13 bases lay between the germline ends.

This clonotype was picked up many times. The CDR3, as DNA: TGTGCCAGCAGTTTGGACAAAGCCTACAATGAGCAGTTCTTC. Residues: CASSLDKAYNEQFF. The chain combines TRBV7-2 with TRBJ2-1, with D maybe TRBD1 (5 bases). Trimming cost V 6 bases and J 2 bases, with 11 bases left between them. The CDR3 is made up of 14 amino acids. Germline-derived CDR1 and CDR2 are SGHTA and FQGNSA.

Only a few counts were recorded for this clonotype. The chain joins TRBV6-5 to TRBJ1-5; D possibly corresponds to TRBD1 (5 bases). Germline loops: CDR1 MNHEY, CDR2 SVGAGI. V lost 2 bases to trimming and J lost 10 bases, with 15 bases between them. The CDR3 spans 14 residues. Here the CDR3 reads CASSYEGDGGPQHF. CDR3 in DNA: TGTGCCAGCAGTTACGAAGGGGACGGCGGTCCCCAGCATTTT.

This clonotype was seen more than once but under ten times. CDR3 in amino acids: CASSPQQLAKNIQYF. DNA of the CDR3: TGTGCCAGCAGTCCGCAACAGTTGGCCAAAAACATTCAGTACTTC. V gene TRBV12-3 or TRBV12-4 combines with J gene TRBJ2-4; D unclear. This CDR3 is 15 amino acids long. The V end was cut by 5 bases, the J end by 1 base, with 12 bases between.

This clonotype was counted ten times or more. The chain is built from TRBV29-1 and TRBJ2-5, with TRBD1 as a possible D gene (6 bases). In germline, CDR1 is SQVTM, CDR2 ANQGSEA. V was pared by 5 bases and J by 5 bases, with 12 bases between. This CDR3 comprises 12 residues. The CDR3 loop reads CSVISGDETQYF. The CDR3 bases are TGCAGCGTTATTTCAGGGGACGAGACCCAGTACTTC.

CDR3 DNA: TGTGCCAGCAGCCCTATCGGCCGGGGGTACCAAGAGACCCAGTACTTC. This translates into CASSPIGRGYQETQYF. V usage is TRBV14 and J usage is TRBJ2-5, with D perhaps TRBD2 (6 bases). From germline, CDR1 is SGHDN and CDR2 FVKESK. With 4 bases removed from V and 0 bases from J, the gap between germline ends came to 15 bases. The CDR3 runs 16 residues.

The gene calls are TRBV12-3 or TRBV12-4 and TRBJ1-5, with TRBD1 identical over 7 bases. V lost 4 bases, J lost 5 bases, and 8 bases stayed unmatched. This CDR3 is built from 15 residues. CDR3 protein: CASSWGRGTHQPQHF. The DNA for the CDR3 is TGTGCCAGCAGTTGGGGCAGGGGGACCCATCAGCCCCAGCATTTT.

The chain joins TRBV4-3 to TRBJ1-2; the D is unclear. The CDR3 runs 15 residues. The V gene's germline CDR1 is LGHNA and CDR2 YSLEER. V was cut by 1 base and J by 4 bases, with 13 bases left in between. The CDR3 is CASSQGLNRGYGYTF. For the CDR3, the DNA is TGCGCCAGCAGCCAAGGGCTTAACCGGGGCTATGGCTACACCTTC.

V gene TRBV6-1 combines with J gene TRBJ2-3; D unclear. The CDR3 totals 14 residues. Germline CDR1 MNHNS, CDR2 SASEGT. Trimming took off 6 bases at V and 0 bases at J, with 10 bases between the two ends. The CDR3 loop is CASSRSTSTDTQYF. The CDR3 nucleotides read TGTGCCAGCAGCCGCAGTACTAGCACAGATACGCAGTATTTT.

This clonotype has just a few counts. The chain links TRBV15 to TRBJ2-5; D might be TRBD2 (7 bases). The V end lost 3 bases, the J end lost 4 bases, and 15 bases lay between the germline ends. Germline assignment: CDR1 LNHNV and CDR2 YYDKDF (reference sequence). The CDR3 is made up of 15 amino acids. In DNA form, the CDR3 reads TGTGCCACCAGCAGGGAAGTTCGGGGGGCAGAGACCCAGTACTTC. Protein sequence: CATSREVRGAETQYF.

This clonotype has only a few counts. The chain carries TRBV20-1 and TRBJ2-1; TRBD1 is a possible D gene (6 bases). The CDR3 is 13 amino acids. Trimming took 5 bases from V and 7 from J, leaving 15 bases between them. CDR1 and CDR2 from the germline V gene are DFQATT and SNEGSKA (reference sequence). In DNA, the CDR3 is TGCAGTGCTCCTGACAGGACGTCAAATGAGCAGTTCTTC. Its translation: CSAPDRTSNEQFF.

CDR3 sequence reads: CASSYTRQSYEQYF. CDR3 nucleotide sequence: TGTGCCAGCAGTTACACCCGACAGTCCTACGAGCAGTACTTC. The V gene is TRBV6-5, the J gene TRBJ2-7; perhaps TRBD1 as D (5 bases). This CDR3 spans 14 amino acids. V was clipped by 2 bases and J by 1 base, with 9 bases between them. Germline lookup yields CDR1 MNHEY and CDR2 SVGAGI.

The CDR3 here is CAMRGADSLQIEQFF. Here the CDR3 DNA reads TGTGCCATGCGGGGGGCGGACTCACTACAAATAGAGCAGTTCTTC. This chain connects TRBV10-3 to TRBJ2-1; 8 positions agree with TRBD2. The V and J ends lost 9 bases and 10 bases, in that order; junction bases with no gene match: 17. The CDR3 runs 15 residues. Germline loops: CDR1 ENHRY, CDR2 SYGVKD.

The J gene is TRBJ1-2, the V gene TRBV10-3, with D uncertain. Germline CDR1 and CDR2: ENHRY and SYGVKD. V gave up 7 bases and J gave up 1 base, with 10 bases separating them. This CDR3 is built from 13 residues. The chain's CDR3 is CAITPDFNYGYTF. CDR3 coding DNA: TGTGCCATCACCCCCGATTTTAACTATGGCTACACCTTC.

This clonotype has just a few counts. CDR3 nucleotide sequence: TGTGCCAGCAGCCCCCGGACGGACTTCCTCTTAGCTAACTATGGCTACACCTTC. As protein: CASSPRTDFLLANYGYTF. The chain uses TRBV11-2 and TRBJ1-2; D gene unclear. Germline V gene data show CDR1 as SGHAT and CDR2 as FQNNGV. There are 18 residues in the CDR3. The ends were cut back, 5 bases at V and 0 bases at J, with 22 bases in the middle.

The V gene is TRBV20-1, the J gene TRBJ1-2, with a weak D call TRBD1 (5 bases). The CDR3 covers 13 residues. The germline V and J ends were trimmed by 6 bases and 2 bases, with 13 bases remaining between them. Germline CDR1 and CDR2: DFQATT and SNEGSKA (reference sequence). The chain's CDR3 is CSASWGGNYGYTF. The CDR3 bases are TGCAGTGCAAGTTGGGGGGGGAACTATGGCTACACCTTC.

The gene calls are TRBV28 and TRBJ2-5, with D possibly TRBD1 on 6 matching bases. V lost 4 bases to trimming and J lost 5 bases, with 11 bases between them. The germline gives CDR1 MDHEN, CDR2 SYDVKM. This CDR3 spans 13 amino acids. The CDR3 region is CASSSGQMETQYF. DNA for the CDR3: TGTGCCAGCAGTTCCGGACAGATGGAGACCCAGTACTTC.

The chain carries TRBV18 and TRBJ1-4; D call uncertain. CDR3 length equals 14 residues. Germline CDR1 reads KGHSH; CDR2 reads LQKENI. Trimming took 3 bases from V and 6 from J, leaving 11 bases between them. The CDR3 DNA reads TGTGCCAGCTCACCTACGGCAGTCTATGAAAAACTGTTTTTT. Amino acid sequence: CASSPTAVYEKLFF.

Comment on this clonotype: A much larger clone differs by one base, so this may be a read error. The gene calls are TRBV20-1 and TRBJ2-1, with D perhaps assigned TRBD1 or TRBD2 (5 bases each). V was pared by 3 bases and J by 8 bases, with 14 bases between. Germline CDR1 reads DFQATT; CDR2 reads SNEGSKA (reference sequence). The CDR3 has 13 amino acids. This CDR3 is CSASFLRGDEQFF. DNA for the CDR3: TGCAGTGCTAGTTTCCTAAGGGGAGATGAGCAGTTCTTC.

This clonotype was seen more than once but under ten times. The chain uses TRBV20-1 and TRBJ1-1; perhaps TRBD1 as D (6 bases). With 5 bases removed from V and 3 bases from J, the gap between germline ends came to 16 bases. Per the germline V gene, CDR1 is DFQATT and CDR2 is SNEGSKA (reference sequence). The CDR3 extends over 14 amino acids. CDR3 region: CSAVEGDRDTEAFF. CDR3 nucleotide sequence: TGCAGTGCTGTGGAGGGGGATCGTGACACTGAAGCTTTCTTT.